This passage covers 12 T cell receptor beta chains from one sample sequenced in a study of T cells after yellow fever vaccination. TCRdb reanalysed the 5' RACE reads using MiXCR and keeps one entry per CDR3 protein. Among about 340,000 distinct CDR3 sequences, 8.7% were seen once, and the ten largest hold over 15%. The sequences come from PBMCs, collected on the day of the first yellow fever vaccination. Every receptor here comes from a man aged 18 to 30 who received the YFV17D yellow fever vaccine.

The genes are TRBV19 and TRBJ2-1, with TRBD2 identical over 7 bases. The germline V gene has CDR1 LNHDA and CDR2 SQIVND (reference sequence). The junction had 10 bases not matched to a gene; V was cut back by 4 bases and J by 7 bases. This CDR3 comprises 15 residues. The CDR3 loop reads CASSTPTGEGNEQFF. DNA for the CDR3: TGTGCCAGTAGTACCCCCACCGGGGAGGGAAATGAGCAGTTCTTC.

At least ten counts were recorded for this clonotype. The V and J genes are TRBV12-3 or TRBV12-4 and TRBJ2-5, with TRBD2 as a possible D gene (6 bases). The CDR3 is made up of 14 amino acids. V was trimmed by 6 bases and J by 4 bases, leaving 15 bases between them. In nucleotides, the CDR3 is TGTGCCAGCAGCCAGGAGGGAGGCCGAGAGACCCAGTACTTC. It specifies CASSQEGGRETQYF.

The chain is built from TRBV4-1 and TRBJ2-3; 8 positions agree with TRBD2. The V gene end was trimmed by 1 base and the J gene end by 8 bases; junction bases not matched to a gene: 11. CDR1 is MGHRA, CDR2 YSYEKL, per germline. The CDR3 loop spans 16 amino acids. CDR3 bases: TGCGCCAGCAGCCAAGTCGGGGGGGAGGCCCCTGGTACGCAGTATTTT. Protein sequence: CASSQVGGEAPGTQYF.

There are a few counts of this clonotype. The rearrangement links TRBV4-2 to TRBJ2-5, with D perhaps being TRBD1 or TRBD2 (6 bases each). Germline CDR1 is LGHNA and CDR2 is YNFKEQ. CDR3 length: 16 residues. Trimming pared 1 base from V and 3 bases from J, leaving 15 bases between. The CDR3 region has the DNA TGTGCCAGCAGCCAAGTTTGGGGGGCGGACGAAGAGACCCAGTACTTC. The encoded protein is CASSQVWGADEETQYF.

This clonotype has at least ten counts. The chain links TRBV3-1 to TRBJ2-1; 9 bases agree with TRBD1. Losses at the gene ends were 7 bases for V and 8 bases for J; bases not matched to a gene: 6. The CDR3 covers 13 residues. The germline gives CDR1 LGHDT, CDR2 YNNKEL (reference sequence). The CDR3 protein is CASTRTGDYEQFF. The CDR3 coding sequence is TGTGCCAGCACCAGGACAGGGGACTATGAGCAGTTCTTC.

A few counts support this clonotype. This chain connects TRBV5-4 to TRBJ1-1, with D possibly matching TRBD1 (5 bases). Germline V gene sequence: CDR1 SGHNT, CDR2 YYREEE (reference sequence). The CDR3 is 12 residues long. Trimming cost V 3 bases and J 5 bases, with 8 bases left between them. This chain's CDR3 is CASSWGDTEAFF. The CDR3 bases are TGTGCCAGCAGCTGGGGGGATACTGAAGCTTTCTTT.

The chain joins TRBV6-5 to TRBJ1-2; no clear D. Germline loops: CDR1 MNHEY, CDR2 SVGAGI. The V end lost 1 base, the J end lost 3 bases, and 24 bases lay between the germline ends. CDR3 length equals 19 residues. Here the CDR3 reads CASSYYEGISVRGHYGYTF. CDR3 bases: TGTGCCAGCAGTTACTACGAGGGTATTTCGGTCCGGGGTCACTATGGCTACACCTTC.

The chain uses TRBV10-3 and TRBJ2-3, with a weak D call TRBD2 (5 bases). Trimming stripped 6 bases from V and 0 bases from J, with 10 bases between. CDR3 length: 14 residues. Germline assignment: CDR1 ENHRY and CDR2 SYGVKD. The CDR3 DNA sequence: TGTGCCATCAGGGGAGTAGGGAGCACAGATACGCAGTATTTT. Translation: CAIRGVGSTDTQYF.

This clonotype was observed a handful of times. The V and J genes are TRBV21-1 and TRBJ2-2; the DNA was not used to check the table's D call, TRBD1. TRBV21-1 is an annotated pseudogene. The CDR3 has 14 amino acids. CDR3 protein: CASKNGAGTGELFF. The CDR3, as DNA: TGTGCCAGCAAAAACGGGGCAGGCACCGGGGAGCTGTTTTTT.

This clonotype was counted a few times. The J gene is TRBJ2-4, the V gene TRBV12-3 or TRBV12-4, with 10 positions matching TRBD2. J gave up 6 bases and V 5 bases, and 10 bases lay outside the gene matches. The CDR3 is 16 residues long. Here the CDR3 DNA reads TGTGCCAGCAGTCCGGCCACTAGCGGGGACGGAAACATTCAGTACTTC. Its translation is CASSPATSGDGNIQYF.

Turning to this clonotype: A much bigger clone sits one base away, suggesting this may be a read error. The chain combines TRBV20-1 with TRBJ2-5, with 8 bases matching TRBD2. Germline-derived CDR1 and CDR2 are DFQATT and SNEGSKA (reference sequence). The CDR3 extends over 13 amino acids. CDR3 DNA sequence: TGCAGTGCTTCGGGAGGGGGGAGCGAGACCCAGAACTTC. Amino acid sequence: CSASGGGSETQNF.

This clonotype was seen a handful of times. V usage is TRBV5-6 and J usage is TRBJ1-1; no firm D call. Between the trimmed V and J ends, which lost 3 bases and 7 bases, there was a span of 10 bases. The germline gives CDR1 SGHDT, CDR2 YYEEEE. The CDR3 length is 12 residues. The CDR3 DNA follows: TGTGCCAGCAGCTACGCACCGAATGAAGCTTTCTTT. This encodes CASSYAPNEAFF.